The next 16 T cell receptor beta chains were all read from a single sample in a study of molecular identifiers for immune sequencing clone quantification. One entry per CDR3 protein results from TCRdb running MiXCR on the PCR reads. The table has approximately 60,000 distinct CDR3 sequences, under 20% seen once. Sequenced sample: naive CD8+ T cells from blood, with Jurkat cell RNA spiked in. This sample's subset: FACS-sorted CD8+CD4-CCR7+CD45RA+ naive T cells. These receptors originate from a human donor in good health. Some libraries in this study had Jurkat cell RNA spiked in.

On this clonotype: A read error is possible here, since a much larger clone lies one base away. This chain connects TRBV9 to TRBJ1-1; no firm D call. This CDR3 has 14 residues. V lost 3 bases, J lost 0 bases, and 9 bases lay in between. Germline CDR1 and CDR2: SGDLS and YYNGEE. The CDR3 bases are TGTGCCAGCAGCGGGAGGGCCATGAACACTGAAGCTTTCTTT. It specifies CASSGRAMNTEAFF.

This clonotype was counted many times. This chain uses TRBV19 with TRBJ1-1; weak D call: TRBD1 (5 bases). The CDR3 loop spans 13 amino acids. V was trimmed by 6 bases and J by 8 bases, leaving 16 bases between them. Germline V gene lookup returns CDR1 LNHDA and CDR2 SQIVND (reference sequence). The DNA of the CDR3 is TGTGCCAGTAGCCAGGGCTTTTTCACGGAAGCTTTCTTT. Protein: CASSQGFFTEAFF. Together with reference TRBV19 and TRBJ1-1, the CDR3 gives the full variable domain: DGGITQSPKYLFRKEGQNVTLSCEQNLNHDAMYWYRQDPGQGLRLIYYSQIVNDFQKGDIAEGYSVSREKKESFPLTVTSAQKNPTAFYLCASSQGFFTEAFFGQGTRLTVV.

The rearrangement uses TRBV6-5 and TRBJ1-1; no definite D call. This CDR3 is 12 amino acids long. Trimming stripped 8 bases from V and 4 bases from J, with 11 bases between. Germline CDR1 MNHEY, CDR2 SVGAGI. The CDR3 DNA sequence: TGTGCCAGCTCGCCCGGGGTCACTGAAGCTTTCTTT. It codes for CASSPGVTEAFF.

In the case of this clonotype: Given a much more abundant clone one base away, this may be a read error. This chain connects TRBV30 to TRBJ2-7; D may correspond to TRBD1 or TRBD2 (6 bases each). CDR3 size: 12 residues. V was pared by 3 bases and J by 9 bases, with 15 bases between. Germline V gene sequence: CDR1 GTSNPN, CDR2 SVGIG (reference sequence). The CDR3: CAWSGPGGGQYF. CDR3 nucleotides: TGTGCCTGGAGCGGACCCGGGGGCGGGCAGTACTTC.

Ten or more counts support this clonotype. The rearrangement links TRBV20-1 to TRBJ1-2; no firm D call. Between the trimmed V and J ends, which lost 2 bases and 4 bases, there was a span of 5 bases. Per germline, CDR1 DFQATT and CDR2 SNEGSKA (reference sequence). The CDR3 consists of 11 residues. For the CDR3, the DNA is TGCAGTGCTAGATCGATCTATGGCTACACCTTC. This codes for CSARSIYGYTF.

At least ten counts were recorded for this clonotype. The CDR3 loop is CASSSPYTDTQYF. CDR3 in DNA: TGTGCCAGCAGTTCCCCGTACACAGATACGCAGTATTTT. The chain combines TRBV27 with TRBJ2-3; D not certain. The CDR3 is 13 amino acids. Germline CDR1 is MNHEY and CDR2 is SMNVEV (reference sequence). The V end lost 4 bases, the J end lost 2 bases, and 7 bases lay between the germline ends.

This clonotype was seen ten or more times. V usage is TRBV5-4 and J usage is TRBJ1-4; weak D call: TRBD1 (6 bases). From germline, CDR1 is SGHNT and CDR2 YYREEE (reference sequence). This CDR3 comprises 16 residues. The V and J ends lost 6 bases and 0 bases respectively, with 15 bases between them. The DNA for the CDR3 is TGTGCCAGCACACATACAGGGTTAGCAACTAATGAAAAACTGTTTTTT. This translates into CASTHTGLATNEKLFF.

About this clonotype itself: This sequence may be a read error, since a much larger clone differs from it by one base. The rearrangement uses TRBV19 and TRBJ2-1, with a weak D call TRBD1 (5 bases). The germline CDR1 and CDR2 sequences are LNHDA and SQIVND (reference sequence). The CDR3 consists of 12 residues. The CDR3 region has the DNA TGTGCCAGTAGTAAGGGGTACAGTGAGCAGTTCTTC. Amino acid sequence: CASSKGYSEQFF.

This clonotype has a count of ten or more. The V call is TRBV7-6, the J call TRBJ2-3, with 10 bases lining up with TRBD2. The CDR3 sequence is 21 residues long. Germline CDR1 is SGHVS and CDR2 is FNYEAQ. The junction had 21 bases not matched to a gene; V was cut back by 5 bases and J by 1 base. The DNA of the CDR3 is TGTGCCAGCAGCGCCCGCACCTTTACTAGCGGGACCCCCCTGCGCACAGATACGCAGTATTTT. Protein: CASSARTFTSGTPLRTDTQYF.

The table lists this clonotype with many counts. This sequence joins TRBV20-1 and TRBJ2-7; 10 bases are a match to TRBD2. Germline CDR1 DFQATT, CDR2 SNEGSKA (reference sequence). This CDR3 contains 16 residues. V was clipped by 6 bases and J by 0 bases; unmatched bases: 11. DNA of the CDR3: TGCAGTGCCCGGGTCTGGACTAGCGGCCACTCCTACGAGCAGTACTTC. It yields the protein CSARVWTSGHSYEQYF.

In this sample, this clonotype turned up many times. This chain links TRBV4-3 with TRBJ1-2, with D uncertain. V dropped 0 bases and J dropped 2 bases, with 10 bases sitting between them. The germline V gene encodes CDR1 LGHNA and CDR2 YSLEER. The CDR3 is made up of 15 amino acids. CDR3 sequence (DNA): TGCGCCAGCAGCCAAGAATATGCCGGGAACTATGGCTACACCTTC. Translated, it gives CASSQEYAGNYGYTF.

This clonotype was detected ten times or more. The J gene is TRBJ2-7, the V gene TRBV7-2; no clear D. Trimming stripped 5 bases from V and 2 bases from J, with 7 bases between. Germline V gene lookup returns CDR1 SGHTA and CDR2 FQGNSA. The CDR3 loop spans 12 amino acids. The CDR3 sequence is CASSTLTYEQYF. CDR3 in DNA: TGTGCCAGCAGCACCCTGACCTACGAGCAGTACTTC.

This clonotype was observed a handful of times. At one end the junction does not follow the germline gene, possibly because of a read error. The gene calls are TRBV7-9 and TRBJ2-1, with D maybe TRBD2 (6 bases). The CDR3 length is 16 residues. Germline-derived CDR1 and CDR2 are SEHNR and FQNEAQ (reference sequence). CDR3: CASSLGLGFSYSEQFF. CDR3 DNA: TGTGCCAGCAGCTTAGGACTAGGTTTCTCCTACAGTGAGCAGTTCTTC. Based on the CDR3 plus reference TRBV7-9 and TRBJ2-1, the full variable domain is DTGVSQNPRHKITKRGQNVTFRCDPISEHNRLYWYRQTLGQGPEFLTYFQNEAQLEKSRLLSDRFSAERPKGSFSTLEIQRTEQGDSAMYLCASSLGLGFSYSEQFFGPGTRLTVL.

As regards this clonotype: With a much larger clone just one base away, this may be a read error. The rearrangement links TRBV29-1 to TRBJ2-1, with a tentative D call TRBD2 (7 bases). The CDR3 covers 16 residues. The germline CDR1 and CDR2 sequences are SQVTM and ANQGSEA. CDR3 in amino acids: CSVEAGGGLPYNEQSF. CDR3 bases: TGCAGCGTTGAAGCCGGAGGGGGACTACCTTACAATGAGCAGTCCTTC.

This clonotype was recorded a few times. The chain uses TRBV12-3 or TRBV12-4 and TRBJ1-1, with a weak D call TRBD1 (6 bases). CDR3 length: 16 amino acids. Deletions cut 2 bases from V and 0 bases from J, with 13 bases between. As DNA, the CDR3 is TGTGCCAGCAGTTTACCTCCGGGACATATGAACACTGAAGCTTTCTTT. This gives the protein CASSLPPGHMNTEAFF.

The chain recombines TRBV15 with TRBJ2-1; 9 bases are shared with TRBD2. CDR3 length: 17 residues. After removal of 6 bases from V and 2 bases from J, the junction contained 11 bases not matched to a gene. Germline loops: CDR1 LNHNV, CDR2 YYDKDF (reference sequence). This chain's CDR3 is CATRDGVAGDAYNEQFF. DNA of the CDR3: TGTGCCACCAGAGATGGGGTAGCGGGAGACGCCTACAATGAGCAGTTCTTC.